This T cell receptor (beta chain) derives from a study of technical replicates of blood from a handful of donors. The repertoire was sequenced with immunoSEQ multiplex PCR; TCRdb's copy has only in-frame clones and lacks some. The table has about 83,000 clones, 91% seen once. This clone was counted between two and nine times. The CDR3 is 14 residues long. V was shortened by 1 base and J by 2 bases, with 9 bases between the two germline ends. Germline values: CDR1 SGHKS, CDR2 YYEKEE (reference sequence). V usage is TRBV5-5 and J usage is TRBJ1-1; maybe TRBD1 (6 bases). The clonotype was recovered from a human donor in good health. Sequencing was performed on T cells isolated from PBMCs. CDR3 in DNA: TGTGCCAGCAGCTTGACAGGGCTAAACACTGAAGCTTTCTTT. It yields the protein CASSLTGLNTEAFF.